Presented here are 17 T cell receptor beta chains from one specimen sequenced in a study of T cells in localized non-small cell lung cancer. Here immunoSEQ multiplex PCR was the method, and the copy in TCRdb shows in-frame clones only, minus some. The table includes roughly 16,000 clones, about 85% detected once. The starting material was peripheral blood, obtained before any cancer treatment. The receptors come from a male donor at least 60 years old with stage I lung adenocarcinoma.

V usage is TRBV6-6 and J usage is TRBJ2-7; D is perhaps TRBD1 or TRBD2 (5 bases each). Between the trimmed V and J ends, which lost 8 bases and 5 bases, there was a span of 10 bases. This CDR3 comprises 11 residues. Germline-derived CDR1 and CDR2 are MNHNY and SVGAGI (reference sequence). For the CDR3, the DNA is TGTGCCAGCCGCCAGGGAGACGAGCAGTACTTC. Its translation: CASRQGDEQYF.

This clone is medium-sized (0.01 to 0.1%). The rearrangement uses TRBV6-1 and TRBJ1-6; D is undetermined. V dropped 3 bases and J dropped 8 bases, with 11 bases sitting between them. Germline-derived CDR1 and CDR2 are MNHNS and SASEGT. The CDR3 runs 14 residues. The CDR3 DNA reads TGTGCCAGCAGTGAGACTTGGGCCCATTCACCCCTCCACTTT. Translating gives CASSETWAHSPLHF.

This sequence joins TRBV27 and TRBJ2-7; 11 positions agree with TRBD2. V dropped 5 bases and J dropped 0; count of bases not matched to a gene: 12. The CDR3 runs to 18 residues. CDR1 and CDR2 (germline): MNHEY, SMNVEV (reference sequence). In DNA, the CDR3 is TGTGCCAGCAGTCCACACACTCCTAGCGGGGGGACCTCCTACGAGCAGTACTTC. This gives the protein CASSPHTPSGGTSYEQYF.

This clone occurred a few times. The chain joins TRBV6-5 to TRBJ2-2, with D perhaps assigned TRBD1 or TRBD2 (5 bases each). The length of the CDR3 is 14 residues. The V end lost 11 bases, the J end lost 1 base, and 14 bases lay between the germline ends. From germline, CDR1 is MNHEY and CDR2 SVGAGI. The CDR3 bases are TGTGCCGACTCTGAGGGGAAGAACACCGGGGAGCTGTTTTTT. Protein product: CADSEGKNTGELFF.

The chain is built from TRBV29-1 and TRBJ1-1; D perhaps matches TRBD1 (5 bases). From germline, CDR1 is SQVTM and CDR2 ANQGSEA. The CDR3 has 12 amino acids. V lost 1 base, J lost 11 bases, and 14 bases lay in between. The CDR3 DNA reads as TGCAGCGTTGAAGGAGGGAATGGGGCCGCTTTCTTT. Protein sequence: CSVEGGNGAAFF. The full variable domain, with the rest looked up from reference TRBV29-1 and TRBJ1-1, is SAVISQKPSRDICQRGTSLTIQCQVDSQVTMMFWYRQQPGQSLTLIATANQGSEATYESGFVIDKFPISRPNLTFSTLTVSNMSPEDSSIYLCSVEGGNGAAFFGQGTRLTVV.

The chain joins TRBV5-1 to TRBJ2-5, with TRBD2 as a possible D gene (5 bases). The CDR3 sequence is 15 residues long. Germline V gene data show CDR1 as SGHRS and CDR2 as YFSETQ. V lost 0 bases and J 4 bases, leaving 13 bases between the germline ends. This CDR3 reads CASSLAGFKAETQYF. CDR3 sequence (DNA): TGCGCCAGCAGCTTGGCGGGGTTCAAGGCAGAGACCCAGTACTTC.

J is TRBJ2-5 and V is TRBV30; D gene uncertain. Germline loops: CDR1 GTSNPN, CDR2 SVGIG (reference sequence). V lost 5 bases to trimming and J lost 6 bases, with 13 bases between them. The CDR3 loop spans 12 amino acids. CDR3 sequence: CAWQLMGKTQYF. DNA for the CDR3: TGTGCCTGGCAGCTGATGGGGAAGACCCAGTACTTC. Full variable domain (rest looked up from reference TRBV30 and TRBJ2-5): SQTIHQWPATLVQPVGSPLSLECTVEGTSNPNLYWYRQAAGRGLQLLFYSVGIGQISSEVPQNLSASRPQDRQFILSSKKLLLSDSGFYLCAWQLMGKTQYFGPGTRLLVL.

The V call is TRBV7-2, the J call TRBJ1-1; maybe TRBD1 (5 bases). This CDR3 comprises 14 residues. The V gene's germline CDR1 is SGHTA and CDR2 FQGNSA. V lost 2 bases to trimming and J lost 1 base, with 8 bases between them. The CDR3 is CASSLQGTNTEAFF. As DNA, the CDR3 is TGTGCCAGCAGCTTACAGGGAACGAACACTGAAGCTTTCTTT.

This clone was picked up one time. V gene TRBV7-3 combines with J gene TRBJ2-5, with 8 bases aligning to TRBD1. CDR3 size: 15 residues. Germline lookup yields CDR1 SGHTA and CDR2 FQGTGA. Losses at the gene ends were 7 bases for V and 4 bases for J; bases not matched to a gene: 11. CDR3 sequence: CASNRVGTGVETQYF. CDR3 coding DNA: TGTGCCAGCAACCGTGTCGGGACAGGAGTAGAGACCCAGTACTTC.

The CDR3 is CSATEETQYF. The CDR3 DNA follows: TGCAGTGCTACAGAAGAGACCCAGTACTTC. This chain uses TRBV20-1 with TRBJ2-5; D ambiguous. Germline values: CDR1 DFQATT, CDR2 SNEGSKA (reference sequence). This CDR3 contains 10 residues. V lost 4 bases, J lost 3 bases, and 3 bases lay in between.

This chain connects TRBV4-2 to TRBJ2-7; 11 positions agree with TRBD2. Germline CDR1 is LGHNA and CDR2 is YNFKEQ. V lost 1 base, J lost 2 bases, and 1 base stayed unmatched. The CDR3 loop spans 15 amino acids. CDR3 in DNA: TGTGCCAGCAGCCAAGGACTAGCGGGGCCCTACGAGCAGTACTTC. This gives the protein CASSQGLAGPYEQYF.

In its sample, this clone was seen a few times. The CDR3 nucleotides read TGTGCCAGCAGTACGGGACTCTACTATGGCTACACCTTC. Protein sequence: CASSTGLYYGYTF. The chain employs TRBV6-5 and TRBJ1-2, with TRBD1 as a possible D gene (5 bases). V lost 5 bases to trimming and J lost 3 bases, with 10 bases between them. Germline values: CDR1 MNHEY, CDR2 SVGAGI. The CDR3 is made up of 13 amino acids.

The chain is built from TRBV15 and TRBJ2-1; 7 nucleotides agree with TRBD1. V trimming: 0 bases; J trimming: 7 bases; junction bases outside the gene matches: 9. This CDR3 has 16 amino acids. Per the germline V gene, CDR1 is LNHNV and CDR2 is YYDKDF (reference sequence). The DNA of the CDR3 is TGTGCCACCAGCAGAGACAGTGGGGACAGCTTAAATGAGCAGTTCTTC. It translates to CATSRDSGDSLNEQFF. Together with reference TRBV15 and TRBJ2-1, the CDR3 gives the full variable domain: DAMVIQNPRYQVTQFGKPVTLSCSQTLNHNVMYWYQQKSSQAPKLLFHYYDKDFNNEADTPDNFQSRRPNTSFCFLDIRSPGLGDTAMYLCATSRDSGDSLNEQFFGPGTRLTVL.

The chain has TRBV28 and TRBJ2-7, with D possibly TRBD2 on 5 matching bases. The CDR3 is 14 amino acids. Germline assignment: CDR1 MDHEN and CDR2 SYDVKM. Trimming took off 8 bases at V and 3 bases at J, with 17 bases between the two ends. DNA for the CDR3: TGTGCCAGCGGCGCATACGGAGGAATCTACGAGCAGTACTTC. It specifies CASGAYGGIYEQYF.

This clone has a single count. CDR3 amino acids: CASSSGTSGRYNEQFF. DNA of the CDR3: TGCGCCAGCAGCTCCGGGACTAGCGGGAGGTACAATGAGCAGTTCTTC. The rearrangement joins TRBV5-1 to TRBJ2-1, with TRBD2 identical over 15 bases. V was pared by 3 bases and J by 4 bases, with 2 bases of the junction left unmatched. There are 16 residues in the CDR3. Germline CDR1 SGHRS, CDR2 YFSETQ.

This rearrangement joins TRBV4-1 to TRBJ1-6; D gene uncertain. CDR1 MGHRA and CDR2 YSYEKL come from the germline V gene. This CDR3 has 14 residues. V was cut by 5 bases and J by 7 bases, with 12 bases left in between. CDR3 amino acids: CASSESERNSPLHF. Written as DNA, the CDR3 is TGCGCCAGCAGCGAATCAGAAAGGAATTCACCCCTCCACTTT.

The chain couples TRBV7-3 to TRBJ2-7; D is undetermined. Germline V gene data show CDR1 as SGHTA and CDR2 as FQGTGA. The CDR3 consists of 16 residues. Trimming took off 1 base at V and 1 base at J, with 14 bases between the two ends. CDR3 nucleotide sequence: TGTGCCAGCAGCTTAAGGTGGCGGCAGACATCCTACGAGCAGTACTTC. Translated: CASSLRWRQTSYEQYF.